In its sample, the clone carrying this TCR beta chain was seen a few times. Its antigen is not identified. For TCR beta, libraries came from iRepertoire HTBI primers and Arm-PCR of CDR3 regions. Each CDR3 protein gets one entry after TCRdb re-called the multiplex PCR reads with MiXCR. The sample lists hundreds of thousands of distinct CDR3 sequences; about 16% were seen once. This specimen comes from a study of regulatory T cells in long-lasting Graves disease. Study results and caveats: Segments TRBV28, TRBJ1-2 and TRBJ2-5 showed preferential usage in persistent disease.

CDR1 LNHDA and CDR2 SQIVND come from the germline V gene (reference sequence). This CDR3 is built from 15 residues. V was cut by 4 bases and J by 1 base, with 12 bases left in between. Time point reported: newly diagnosed GD, antithyroid drugs for less than 3 months. RNA from PBMCs was the source of the TCR library. The peripheral blood volume drawn was approximately 9.5 milliliters, and it was collected into EDTA tubes. These same data were also listed under a study on T cells in Graves' hyperthyroidism and ophthalmopathy. That study adds: The blood repertoire included most of the expanded thyroid clonotypes above 0.001.

The V and J genes are TRBV19 and TRBJ2-3, with D tentatively TRBD1 (5 bases). This receptor was taken from a woman in her forties or fifties with Graves disease. Sequences were derived from peripheral blood mononuclear cells (PBMCs), sampled at new diagnosis, from a patient treated with antithyroid drugs. The CDR3 region has the DNA TGTGCCAGTAGTAGGCAGACAGTTGGCACAGATACGCAGTATTTT. Its protein product is CASSRQTVGTDTQYF.